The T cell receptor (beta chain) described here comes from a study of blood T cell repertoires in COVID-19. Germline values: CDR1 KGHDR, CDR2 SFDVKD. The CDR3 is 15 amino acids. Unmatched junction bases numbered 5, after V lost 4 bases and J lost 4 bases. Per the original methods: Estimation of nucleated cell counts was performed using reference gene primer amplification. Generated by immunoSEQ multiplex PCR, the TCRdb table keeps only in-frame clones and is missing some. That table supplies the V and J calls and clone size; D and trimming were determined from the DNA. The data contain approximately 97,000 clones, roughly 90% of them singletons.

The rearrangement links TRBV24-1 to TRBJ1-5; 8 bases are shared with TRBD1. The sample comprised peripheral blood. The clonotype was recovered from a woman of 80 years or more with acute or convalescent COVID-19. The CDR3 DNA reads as TGTGCCACCAGTGAAAGGACAGGGATTAATCAGCCCCAGCATTTT. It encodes CATSERTGINQPQHF.